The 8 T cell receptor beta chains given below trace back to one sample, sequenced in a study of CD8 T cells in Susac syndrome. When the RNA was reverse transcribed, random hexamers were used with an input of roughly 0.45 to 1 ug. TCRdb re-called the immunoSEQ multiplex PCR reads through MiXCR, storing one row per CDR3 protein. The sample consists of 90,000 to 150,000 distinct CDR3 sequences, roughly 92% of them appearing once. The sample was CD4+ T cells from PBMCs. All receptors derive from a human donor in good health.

CDR3 amino acids: CASSDPGQGNYEQYF. CDR3 sequence (DNA): TGTGCCAGCAGTGACCCAGGACAGGGGAACTACGAGCAGTACTTC. This sequence joins TRBV2 and TRBJ2-7, with TRBD1 matching over 9 bases. V was clipped by 3 bases and J by 3 bases; unmatched bases: 6. Germline CDR1 and CDR2: SNHLY and FYNNEI. This CDR3 region has 15 residues. The variable domain in full, with the rest retrieved from reference TRBV2 and TRBJ2-7, is EPEVTQTPSHQVTQMGQEVILRCVPISNHLYFYWYRQILGQKVEFLVSFYNNEISEKSEIFDDQFSVERPDGSNFTLKIRSTKLEDSAMYFCASSDPGQGNYEQYFGPGTRLTVT.

CDR3 sequence: CSAPEQGDTEAFF. CDR3 sequence (DNA): TGCAGTGCACCAGAACAGGGGGACACTGAAGCTTTCTTT. The chain has TRBV20-1 and TRBJ1-1; 8 bases align to TRBD1. Germline V gene data show CDR1 as DFQATT and CDR2 as SNEGSKA (reference sequence). J lost 3 bases, V lost 6 bases, and 6 bases had no gene match. The CDR3 runs 13 residues.

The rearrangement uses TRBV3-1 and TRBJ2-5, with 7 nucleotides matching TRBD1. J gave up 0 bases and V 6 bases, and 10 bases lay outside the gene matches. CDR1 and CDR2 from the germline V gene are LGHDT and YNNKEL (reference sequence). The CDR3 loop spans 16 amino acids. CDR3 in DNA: TGTGCCAGCAGTCTTAATACACAGGGGTACCAAGAGACCCAGTACTTC. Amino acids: CASSLNTQGYQETQYF.

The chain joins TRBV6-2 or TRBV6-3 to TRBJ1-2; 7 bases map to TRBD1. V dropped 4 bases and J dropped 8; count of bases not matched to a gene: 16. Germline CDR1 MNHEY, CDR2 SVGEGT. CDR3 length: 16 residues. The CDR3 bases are TGTGCCAGCAGTTTAACGCGAAGCCTCACAGGGGACGGCTACACCTTC. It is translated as CASSLTRSLTGDGYTF.

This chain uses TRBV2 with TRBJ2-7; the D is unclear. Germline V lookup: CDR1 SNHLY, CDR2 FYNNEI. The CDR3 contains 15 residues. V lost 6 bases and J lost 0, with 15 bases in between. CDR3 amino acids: CASSPPGRSSYEQYF. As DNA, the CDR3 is TGTGCCAGCAGCCCCCCTGGGCGGAGCTCCTACGAGCAGTACTTC.

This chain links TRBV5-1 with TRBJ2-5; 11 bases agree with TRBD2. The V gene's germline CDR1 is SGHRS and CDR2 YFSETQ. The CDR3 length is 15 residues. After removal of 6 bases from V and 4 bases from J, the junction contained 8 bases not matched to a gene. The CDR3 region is CASTPTSGNGETQYF. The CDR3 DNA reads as TGCGCCAGCACCCCGACTAGCGGGAATGGAGAGACCCAGTACTTC.

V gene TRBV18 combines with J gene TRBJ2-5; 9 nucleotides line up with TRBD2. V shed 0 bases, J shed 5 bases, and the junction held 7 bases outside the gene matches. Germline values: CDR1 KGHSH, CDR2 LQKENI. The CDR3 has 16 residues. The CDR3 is CASSPPAGLATETQYF. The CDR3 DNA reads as TGTGCCAGCTCACCACCCGCAGGACTAGCGACGGAGACCCAGTACTTC.

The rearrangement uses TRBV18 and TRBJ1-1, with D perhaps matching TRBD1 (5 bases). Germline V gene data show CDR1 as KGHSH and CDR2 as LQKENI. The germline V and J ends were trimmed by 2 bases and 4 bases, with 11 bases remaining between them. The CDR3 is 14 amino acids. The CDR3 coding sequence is TGTGCCAGCTCACCAGGTCAGGGTCGCACTGAAGCTTTCTTT. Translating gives CASSPGQGRTEAFF.